This TCR beta chain was captured in a study of yellow fever vaccine responses in identical twins (dated by TCRdb to 2016 to 2019). Describing the broader study: In the study, vaccine-responding T cell clones were precisely tracked in identical twins. General findings and caveats noted by the study authors: The T cell response to vaccination in identical twins was reported by the authors to appear partly convergent and partly personalized.

On this clonotype itself: The specificity of this receptor is unknown. Per-nucleotide qualities are absent, and no much larger clonotype sits a single base away.

The method behind the library was RT-PCR. The sequencer was an Illumina HiSeq 2500. The public reads were reprocessed in TCRdb via fastp at Q25 and MiXCR, keeping in-frame beta chains. Rows are combined by CDR3 protein, so each entry shows the most common genes and DNA. The sample data list 2,000 to 2,500 distinct CDR3 sequences, and 70% to 85% of these were observed just once. The top ten clones comprise 5.4% of the sample. The germline V gene yields SNHLY for CDR1 and FYNNEI for CDR2. V lost 4 bases and J lost 0 bases; the stretch between them is 10 bases long. The CDR3 covers 15 residues, taking in both the cysteine and the phenylalanine. Only the CDR3 DNA stays, 45 bases, in frame from base 1.

Sample: T cells from blood (PBMCs), unsorted or a sorted subset (not recorded which), taken before or after yellow fever vaccination (not recorded which). This chain is built from TRBV2 and TRBJ1-5; the D gene cannot be named for sure. This clonotype was obtained from a woman between 18 and 30 years old who received the yellow fever vaccine. Donor details come from another sample of the same person, matched by shared clones. The DNA sequence is given as TGTGCCAGCAGTGGCGGGAGTTATAGCAATCAGCCCCAGCATTTT. Its translation is CASSGGSYSNQPQHF.